This T cell receptor beta chain was retrieved from a study of cytomegalovirus exposure and HLA in healthy donors. Study information: The roughly 670 first-cohort repertoires shared a platform with the roughly 120 validation repertoires, as reported in a later analysis.

Broader study findings: The authors confirmed in vitro that a few CMV-associated chains were specific for CMV antigens.

The germline V and J ends were trimmed by 7 bases and 0 bases, with 16 bases remaining between them. This CDR3 has 16 amino acids. Per the germline V gene, CDR1 is LGHNT and CDR2 is FRNRAP. Regarding this clone: Its antigen is currently unknown.

Sequencing used immunoSEQ multiplex PCR; TCRdb keeps in-frame clones, though not all of them. Here the sample spans some 180,000 clones, roughly nine tenths being singletons. The chain has TRBV12-5 and TRBJ1-3; no firm D call. The sequenced material came from PBMCs. This receptor was taken from a man aged 30-40 years in good health and CMV-seropositive. The CDR3 DNA is TGTGCTAGTGCTTCCGGACGCCAGAGCTCTGGAAACACCATATATTTT. This sequence encodes CASASGRQSSGNTIYF.